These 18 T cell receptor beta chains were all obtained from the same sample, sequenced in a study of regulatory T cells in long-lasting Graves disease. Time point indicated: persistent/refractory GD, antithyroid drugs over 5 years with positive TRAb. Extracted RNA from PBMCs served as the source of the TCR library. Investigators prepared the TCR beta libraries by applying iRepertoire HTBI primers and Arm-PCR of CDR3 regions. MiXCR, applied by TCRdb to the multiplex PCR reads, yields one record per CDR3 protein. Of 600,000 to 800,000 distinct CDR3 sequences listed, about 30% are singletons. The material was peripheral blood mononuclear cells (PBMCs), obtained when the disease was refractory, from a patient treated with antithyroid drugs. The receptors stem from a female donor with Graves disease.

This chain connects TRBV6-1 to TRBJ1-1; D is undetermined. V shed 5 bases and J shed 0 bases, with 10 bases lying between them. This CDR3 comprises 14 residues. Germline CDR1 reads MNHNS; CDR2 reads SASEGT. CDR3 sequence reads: CASSQPHMNTEAFF. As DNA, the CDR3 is TGTGCCAGCAGTCAGCCACATATGAACACTGAAGCTTTCTTT.

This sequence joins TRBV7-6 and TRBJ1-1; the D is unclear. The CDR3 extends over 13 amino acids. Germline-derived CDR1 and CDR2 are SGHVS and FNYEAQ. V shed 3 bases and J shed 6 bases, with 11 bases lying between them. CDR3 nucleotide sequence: TGTGCCAGCAGCTTGGGAGTATCCGCTGAAGCTTTCTTT. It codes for CASSLGVSAEAFF.

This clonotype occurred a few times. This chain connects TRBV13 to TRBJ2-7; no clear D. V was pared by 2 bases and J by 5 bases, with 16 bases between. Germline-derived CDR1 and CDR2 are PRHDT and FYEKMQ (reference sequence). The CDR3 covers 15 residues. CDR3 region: CASSLSPDRTHEQYF. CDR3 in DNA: TGTGCCAGCAGCTTATCTCCGGATAGAACCCACGAGCAGTACTTC.

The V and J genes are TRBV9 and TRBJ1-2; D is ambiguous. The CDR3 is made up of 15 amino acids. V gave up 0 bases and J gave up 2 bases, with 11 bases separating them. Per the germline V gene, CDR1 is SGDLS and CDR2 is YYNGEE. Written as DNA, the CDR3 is TGTGCCAGCAGCGTAGGGGGAGGAATCAACTATGGCTACACCTTC. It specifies CASSVGGGINYGYTF.

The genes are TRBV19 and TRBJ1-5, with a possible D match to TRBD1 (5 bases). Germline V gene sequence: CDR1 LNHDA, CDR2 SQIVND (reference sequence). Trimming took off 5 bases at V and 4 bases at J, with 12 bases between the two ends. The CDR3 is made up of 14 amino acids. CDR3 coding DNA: TGTGCCAGTAGTCAGGACATAGGGAATCAGCCCCAGCATTTT. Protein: CASSQDIGNQPQHF. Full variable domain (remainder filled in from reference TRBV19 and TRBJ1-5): DGGITQSPKYLFRKEGQNVTLSCEQNLNHDAMYWYRQDPGQGLRLIYYSQIVNDFQKGDIAEGYSVSREKKESFPLTVTSAQKNPTAFYLCASSQDIGNQPQHFGDGTRLSIL.

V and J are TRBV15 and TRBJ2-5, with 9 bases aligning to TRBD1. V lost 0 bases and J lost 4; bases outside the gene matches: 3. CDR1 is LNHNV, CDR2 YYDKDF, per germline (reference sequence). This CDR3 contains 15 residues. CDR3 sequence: CATSRDRTGAETQYF. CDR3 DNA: TGTGCCACCAGCAGAGATCGGACAGGGGCAGAGACCCAGTACTTC.

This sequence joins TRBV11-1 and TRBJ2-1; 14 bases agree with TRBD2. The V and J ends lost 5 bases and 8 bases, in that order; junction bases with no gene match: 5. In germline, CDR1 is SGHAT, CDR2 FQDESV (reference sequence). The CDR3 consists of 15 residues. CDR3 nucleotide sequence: TGTGCCAGCAGCAGGACTAGCGGGAGGTTGGATGAGCAGTTCTTC. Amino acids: CASSRTSGRLDEQFF.

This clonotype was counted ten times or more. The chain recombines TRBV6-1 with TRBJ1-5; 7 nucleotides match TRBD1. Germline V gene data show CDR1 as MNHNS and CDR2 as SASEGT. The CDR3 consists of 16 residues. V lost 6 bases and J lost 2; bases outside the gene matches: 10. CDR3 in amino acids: CASSQRGLQGNQPQHF. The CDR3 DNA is TGTGCCAGCAGCCAGAGGGGGCTTCAAGGCAATCAGCCCCAGCATTTT.

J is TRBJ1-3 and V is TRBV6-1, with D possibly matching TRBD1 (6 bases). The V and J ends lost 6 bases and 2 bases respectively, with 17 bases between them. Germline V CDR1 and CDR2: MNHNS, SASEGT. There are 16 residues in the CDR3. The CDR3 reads CASSSHRDITGNTIYF. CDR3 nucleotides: TGTGCCAGCAGCTCCCATCGGGACATAACTGGAAACACCATATATTTT.

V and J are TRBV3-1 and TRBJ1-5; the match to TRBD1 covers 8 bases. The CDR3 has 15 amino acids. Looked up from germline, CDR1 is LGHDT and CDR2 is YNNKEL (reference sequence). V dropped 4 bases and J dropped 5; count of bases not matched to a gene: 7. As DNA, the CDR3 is TGTGCCAGCAGCCTCACCCCGGACAGGGATCAGCCCCAGCATTTT. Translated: CASSLTPDRDQPQHF.

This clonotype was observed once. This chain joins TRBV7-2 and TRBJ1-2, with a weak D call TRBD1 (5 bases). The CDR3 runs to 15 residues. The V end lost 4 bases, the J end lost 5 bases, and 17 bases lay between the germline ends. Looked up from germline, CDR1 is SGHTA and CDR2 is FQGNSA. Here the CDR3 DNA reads TGTGCCAGCAGCTCGGGACGGGACGGGGGTTATGGCTACACCTTC. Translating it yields CASSSGRDGGYGYTF.

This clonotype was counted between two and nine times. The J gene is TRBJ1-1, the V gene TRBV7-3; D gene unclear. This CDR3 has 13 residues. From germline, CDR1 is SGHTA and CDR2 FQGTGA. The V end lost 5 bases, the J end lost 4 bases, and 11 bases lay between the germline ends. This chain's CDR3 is CASSEAVGTEAFF. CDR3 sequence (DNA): TGTGCCAGCAGCGAGGCGGTTGGCACTGAAGCTTTCTTT. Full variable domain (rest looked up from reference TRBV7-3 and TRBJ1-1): GAGVSQTPSNKVTEKGKYVELRCDPISGHTALYWYRQSLGQGPEFLIYFQGTGAADDSGLPNDRFFAVRPEGSVSTLKIQRTERGDSAVYLCASSEAVGTEAFFGQGTRLTVV.

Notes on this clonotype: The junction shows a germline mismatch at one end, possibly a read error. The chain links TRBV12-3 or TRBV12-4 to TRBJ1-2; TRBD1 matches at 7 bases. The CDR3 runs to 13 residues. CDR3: CASSPQGYYGHTF. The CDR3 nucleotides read TGTGCCAGCAGTCCACAGGGGTACTATGGCCACACCTTC.

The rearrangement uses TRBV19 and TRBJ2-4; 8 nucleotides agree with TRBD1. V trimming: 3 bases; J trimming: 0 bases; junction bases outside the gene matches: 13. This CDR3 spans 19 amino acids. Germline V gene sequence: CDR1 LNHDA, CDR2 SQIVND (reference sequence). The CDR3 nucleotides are TGTGCCAGTAGTATGATTCAGGGGGCGTTTCTCGTAGCCAAAAACATTCAGTACTTC. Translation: CASSMIQGAFLVAKNIQYF. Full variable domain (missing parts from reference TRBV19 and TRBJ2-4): DGGITQSPKYLFRKEGQNVTLSCEQNLNHDAMYWYRQDPGQGLRLIYYSQIVNDFQKGDIAEGYSVSREKKESFPLTVTSAQKNPTAFYLCASSMIQGAFLVAKNIQYFGAGTRLSVL.

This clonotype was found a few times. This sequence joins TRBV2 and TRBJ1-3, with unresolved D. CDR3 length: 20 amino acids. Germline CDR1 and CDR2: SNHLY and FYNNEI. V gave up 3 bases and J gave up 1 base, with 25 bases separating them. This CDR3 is CASSDRPDGITHDSGNTIYF. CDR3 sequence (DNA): TGTGCCAGCAGTGACCGTCCGGACGGGATTACCCATGATTCTGGAAACACCATATATTTT.

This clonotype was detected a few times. CDR3 residues: CASSYNGANTGELFF. The CDR3 DNA is TGTGCCAGCAGTTATAACGGGGCGAACACCGGGGAGCTGTTTTTT. J is TRBJ2-2 and V is TRBV6-5; D is perhaps TRBD2 (5 bases). There are 15 residues in the CDR3. The V gene's germline CDR1 is MNHEY and CDR2 SVGAGI. Deletions cut 3 bases from V and 0 bases from J, with 8 bases between.

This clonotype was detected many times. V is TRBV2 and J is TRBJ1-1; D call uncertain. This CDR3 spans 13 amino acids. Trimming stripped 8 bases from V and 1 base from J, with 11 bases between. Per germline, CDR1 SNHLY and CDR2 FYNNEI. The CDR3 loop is CASRAARNTEAFF. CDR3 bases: TGTGCCAGCCGGGCAGCCCGGAACACTGAAGCTTTCTTT.

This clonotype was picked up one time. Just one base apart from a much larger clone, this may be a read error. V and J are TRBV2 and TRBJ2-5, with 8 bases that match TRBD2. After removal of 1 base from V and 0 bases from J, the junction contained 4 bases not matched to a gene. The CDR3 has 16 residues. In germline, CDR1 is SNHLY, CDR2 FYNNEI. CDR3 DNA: TGTGCCAGCAGTGAAGGGTTGCGGGAGGACCAAGAGACCCAGTACTTC. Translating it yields CASSEGLREDQETQYF.